Listed here is a single TCR beta chain. CDR1 and CDR2 (germline): SGHDN, FVKESK. There are 14 residues in the CDR3. J gave up 6 bases and V 1 base, and 3 bases lay outside the gene matches. The sample is drawn from a study of cytomegalovirus exposure and HLA in healthy donors. PCR employed 60 Vbeta and 13 Jbeta primers. This table comes from immunoSEQ multiplex PCR, and its TCRdb copy is limited to in-frame clones, with some not included. This sample has approximately 180,000 clones, with just over 75% found just once. The chain has TRBV14 and TRBJ2-1; 7 bases fit TRBD1. Sequencing was performed on PBMCs. This clonotype originated in a woman in her thirties in good health and CMV-seropositive. The CDR3 loop reads CASSQGQGVNEQFF. The DNA of the CDR3 is TGTGCCAGCAGCCAAGGGCAGGGGGTCAATGAGCAGTTCTTC.